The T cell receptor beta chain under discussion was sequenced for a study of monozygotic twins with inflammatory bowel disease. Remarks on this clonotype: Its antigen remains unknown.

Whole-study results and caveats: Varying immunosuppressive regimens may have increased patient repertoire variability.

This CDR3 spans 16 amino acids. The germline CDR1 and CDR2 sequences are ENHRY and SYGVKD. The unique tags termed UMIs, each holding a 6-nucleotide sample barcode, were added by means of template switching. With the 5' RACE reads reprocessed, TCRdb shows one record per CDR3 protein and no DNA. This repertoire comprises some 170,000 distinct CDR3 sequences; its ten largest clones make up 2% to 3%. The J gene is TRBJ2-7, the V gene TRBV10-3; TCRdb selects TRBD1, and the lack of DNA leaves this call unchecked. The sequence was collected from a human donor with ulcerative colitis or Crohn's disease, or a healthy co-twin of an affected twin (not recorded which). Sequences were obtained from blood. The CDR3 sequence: CAISETGTGGSYEQYF.